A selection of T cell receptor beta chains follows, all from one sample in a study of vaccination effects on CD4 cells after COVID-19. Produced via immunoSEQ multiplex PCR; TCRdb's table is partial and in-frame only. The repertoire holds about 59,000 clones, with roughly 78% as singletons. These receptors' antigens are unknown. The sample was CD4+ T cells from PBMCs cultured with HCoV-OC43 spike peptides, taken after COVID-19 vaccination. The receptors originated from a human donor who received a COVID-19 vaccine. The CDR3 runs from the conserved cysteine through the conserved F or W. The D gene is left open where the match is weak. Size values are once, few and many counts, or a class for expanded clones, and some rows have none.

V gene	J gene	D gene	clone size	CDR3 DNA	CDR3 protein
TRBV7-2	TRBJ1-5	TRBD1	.	TGTGCCAGCAGCTTTGGACAGGGGGGATTTTATAGCAATCAGCCCCAGCATTTT	CASSFGQGGFYSNQPQHF
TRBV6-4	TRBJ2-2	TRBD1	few	TGTGCCTCCAAGGCGGACAGGAATGCCGGGGAGCTGTTTTTT	CASKADRNAGELFF
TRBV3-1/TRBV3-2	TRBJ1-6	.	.	TGTGCCAGCAGCCAAAATTTGGGGCAGTTCAATTCACCCCTCCACTTT	CASSQNLGQFNSPLHF
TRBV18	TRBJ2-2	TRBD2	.	TGTGCCAGCTCGTCCGGGACTAGGGGGACCGGGGAGCTGTTTTTT	CASSSGTRGTGELFF
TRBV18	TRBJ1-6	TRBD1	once	TGTGCCAGCTCTCTAGGACAGGGAAATTCACCCCTCCACTTT	CASSLGQGNSPLHF
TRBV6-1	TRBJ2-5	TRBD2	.	TGTGCCAGCAGTGATAGGCGGGGGGTCCCCGGGGAGACCCAGTACTTC	CASSDRRGVPGETQYF
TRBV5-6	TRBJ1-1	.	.	TGTGCCAGCAGCCCCAGGGACACTGAAGCTTTCTTT	CASSPRDTEAFF
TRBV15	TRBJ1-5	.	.	TGTGCCACCAGTCCCCAGATACATAGCAATCAGCCCCAGCATTTT	CATSPQIHSNQPQHF
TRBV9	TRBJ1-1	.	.	TGTGCCGCCGACCCAGCTTTCTTT	CAADPAFF
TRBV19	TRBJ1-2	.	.	TGTGCCAGTAGTATATCGGCCCCGTTTTCAGGCTACACCTTC	CASSISAPFSGYTF
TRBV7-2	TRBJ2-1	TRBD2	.	TGTGCCAGCAGCAGAAGCGGGAGAAATAATGAGCAGTTCTTC	CASSRSGRNNEQFF
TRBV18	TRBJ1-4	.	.	TGTGCCAGCTCACTCGACAGCCCTAATGAAAAACTGTTTTTT	CASSLDSPNEKLFF
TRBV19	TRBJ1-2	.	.	TGTGCCAGTAGTATAAGGGACACAATCAACTATGGCTACACCTTC	CASSIRDTINYGYTF
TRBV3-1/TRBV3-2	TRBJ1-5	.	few	TGTGCCAGCAGCCAGGGTCCCGGCAATCAGCCCCAGCATTTT	CASSQGPGNQPQHF
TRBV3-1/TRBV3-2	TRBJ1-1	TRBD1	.	TGTGCCAGCACCCGATCAGGGGGGAACACTGAAGCTTTCTTT	CASTRSGGNTEAFF
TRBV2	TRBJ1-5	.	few	TGTGCCAGCAGAAAGACGGACGGGAGCAATCAGCCCCAGCATTTT	CASRKTDGSNQPQHF
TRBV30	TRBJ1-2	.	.	TGTGCCTGGACCCGGGAGTTCTCTAACTATGGCTACACCTTC	CAWTREFSNYGYTF
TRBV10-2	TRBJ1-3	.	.	TGCGCCAGCAGTGAGGCAGGGGTTTTTGCTTGGAACACCATATATTTT	CASSEAGVFAWNTIYF